This note documents a single T cell receptor (beta chain) sequence. Its target is not known. It was 5'RACE with constant-segment primers that produced the TCR alpha and TCR beta cDNA libraries, which carried sample barcodes and UMIs. TCRdb recomputed calls from the 5' RACE reads with MiXCR, one row per CDR3 protein. The sample has over 250,000 distinct CDR3 sequences; more than 15% are singletons. This sample stems from a study of T-cell memory formation after mild COVID-19. Overall study: TCR clusters were mostly donor specific.

Study findings and constraints: Researchers found some responding clones in pre-infection memory, a sign that cross-reactive memory joined. Among clones contracting day 15 to 85, CD4/CD8 was balanced, whereas later expanders leaned CD4+.

V lost 3 bases and J 8 bases, leaving 28 bases between the germline ends. There are 19 residues in the CDR3. Per the germline V gene, CDR1 is SGHTA and CDR2 is FQGNSA. The chain employs TRBV7-2 and TRBJ1-4; tentatively, D is TRBD1 (6 bases). This receptor was taken from a man aged 18-30 years who had mild COVID-19 (a few samples of this study predate the infection). Cell type and time point are not known. What was sequenced was PBMCs or a T cell subset sorted from them (not recorded which). This chain's CDR3 is CASSFRGAYQLGGMEKLFF. The CDR3, as DNA: TGTGCCAGCAGCTTCAGGGGCGCCTACCAGTTAGGCGGGATGGAAAAACTGTTTTTT.